Reported below is one TCR beta chain. This entry is derived from a study of blood T cell repertoires in COVID-19. The CDR3 spans 15 residues. Germline V CDR1 and CDR2: SGHRS, YFSETQ. With 1 base clipped from V and 6 bases from J, the junction kept 10 bases outside the gene matches. Here immunoSEQ multiplex PCR was the method, and the copy in TCRdb shows in-frame clones only, minus some. Here the sample spans about 170,000 clones, roughly 70% being singletons. The receptor's source is a woman older than 75 with acute or convalescent COVID-19. The specimen was peripheral blood. The chain couples TRBV5-1 to TRBJ2-7; TRBD1 matches 7 bases. CDR3 protein: CASSLHPGGEAEQYF. CDR3 DNA sequence: TGCGCCAGCAGCTTGCACCCAGGGGGAGAGGCCGAGCAGTACTTC.